What follows are 5 T cell receptor beta chains derived from one specimen sequenced in a study of vaccination effects on CD4 cells after COVID-19. Isolating CD4+ T cells followed roughly ten days of culture. Confirmation by PCR established that the person had SARS-CoV-2 infection between March and December 2020. Participants were vaccinated with two doses of either the BNT162b2 or mRNA-1273 vaccine. What these receptors recognize is not known. Some clones are missing from TCRdb's copy, which holds only in-frame ones; the method was immunoSEQ multiplex PCR. The top ten clones hold under 5.5% of a sample with about 46,000 clones, about four fifths of them seen once. Sequencing used CD4+ T cells from PBMCs cultured without peptide, obtained after COVID-19 vaccination. The receptors stem from a human donor who had a prior SARS-CoV-2 infection.

In nucleotides, the CDR3 is TGTGCCAGCAGCTGGACTAGCGGGGGGGCAGATACGCAGTATTTT. Translating gives CASSWTSGGADTQYF. This rearrangement joins TRBV5-6 to TRBJ2-3; the match to TRBD2 covers 15 bases. Per the germline V gene, CDR1 is SGHDT and CDR2 is YYEEEE. J gave up 4 bases and V 3 bases, and 0 bases lay outside the gene matches. There are 15 residues in the CDR3.

The rearrangement uses TRBV4-1 and TRBJ2-1; 9 bases fit TRBD2. Trimming took 3 bases from V and 10 from J; bases not matched to a gene: 22. Germline values: CDR1 MGHRA, CDR2 YSYEKL. The CDR3 spans 19 residues. The DNA of the CDR3 is TGCGCCAGCAGCCACCCCGGGCTAGCGGGGACCCCCGGGTTGGGCGAGCAGTTCTTC. This translates into CASSHPGLAGTPGLGEQFF.

V usage is TRBV29-1 and J usage is TRBJ2-1; D is undetermined. The CDR3 spans 15 residues. The V gene's germline CDR1 is SQVTM and CDR2 ANQGSEA. Trimming cost V 4 bases and J 0 bases, with 13 bases left between them. CDR3 nucleotide sequence: TGCAGCGTTGTACCCGAGCTCAGCTCCTACAATGAGCAGTTCTTC. Amino acids: CSVVPELSSYNEQFF.

This clone was seen a few times. J is TRBJ2-1 and V is TRBV7-9; 10 bases match TRBD2. This CDR3 spans 15 amino acids. The V and J ends lost 5 bases and 4 bases, in that order; junction bases with no gene match: 5. Germline V gene lookup returns CDR1 SEHNR and CDR2 FQNEAQ (reference sequence). This chain's CDR3 is CASSGLAADYNEQFF. The CDR3 nucleotides read TGTGCCAGCAGCGGACTAGCGGCAGATTACAATGAGCAGTTCTTC.

The chain recombines TRBV24-1 with TRBJ2-2; D tentatively reads TRBD1 or TRBD2 (6 bases each). V lost 12 bases and J 6 bases, leaving 16 bases between the germline ends. CDR1 KGHDR and CDR2 SFDVKD come from the germline V gene. This CDR3 spans 13 amino acids. The CDR3 is CAPRGGKAGELFF. In DNA, the CDR3 is TGTGCCCCAAGAGGGGGGAAAGCCGGGGAGCTGTTTTTT.